This T cell receptor (beta chain) was identified during a study of cytomegalovirus exposure and HLA in healthy donors. About the study: Genotyping of some 390 donors showed that 80% to 85% belonged to the Caucasian-associated ancestry cluster.

Notes on the study in general: Previous analysis showed most TCR beta V segments were productive about 87% or about 30% of the time. According to a later analysis, most TCR beta chains associated with CMV appeared HLA-restricted.

V was shortened by 7 bases and J by 2 bases, with 9 bases between the two germline ends. This CDR3 has 14 amino acids. The germline gives CDR1 MNHEY, CDR2 SVGAGI. PCR involved 60 Vbeta and 13 Jbeta primers. Original processing notes: There were 80 million to 95 million unique TCR beta chains by a later count, and approximately 10 million of them were shared. The repertoire was sequenced with immunoSEQ multiplex PCR; TCRdb's copy has only in-frame clones and lacks some. The D gene and trimming were derived from the DNA, and the V and J assignments and clone size from that table. This sample has 100,000 to 150,000 clones, with about 85% found just once. In the case of this clone: Its antigen remains unidentified.

J is TRBJ1-6 and V is TRBV6-5; D not certain. The clonotype was recovered from a boy between 10 and 17 years old in good health and CMV-seronegative. Input material: PBMCs. CDR3 nucleotide sequence: TGTGCCAGCACCCAGGTGCCCTATAATTCACCCCTCCACTTT. This codes for CASTQVPYNSPLHF.